These T cell receptor beta chains were read from a single sample in a study of Ad26.COV2.S vaccination and SARS-CoV-2 variants. TCRdb's table, derived via immunoSEQ multiplex PCR, lists solely in-frame clones and lacks some. The repertoire consists of around 450,000 clones, with roughly nine tenths occurring once and the leading ten covering 2% to 3%. The material sequenced was peripheral blood, taken in a trial of Ad26.COV2.S vaccine versus placebo. These receptors were taken from a person aged 18-60 years who received the Ad26.COV2.S COVID-19 vaccine or a placebo. The CDR3 runs from the conserved cysteine through the conserved F or W. A D gene is named only where the DNA matches it firmly. A row's size may be missing; if present it is once, few, many or a size class.

abundance: once; d_gene: -; v_gene: TRBV21-1; j_gene: TRBJ2-1; CDR3nt: TGTGCCAGCACGACTAGGAGAAATGAGCAGTTCTTC; CDR3aa: CASTTRRNEQFF
abundance: -; d_gene: TRBD2; v_gene: TRBV3-1/TRBV3-2; j_gene: TRBJ2-3; CDR3nt: TGTGCCAGCAGCCTTAGCGGGGCCTCCCACACAGATACGCAGTATTTT; CDR3aa: CASSLSGASHTDTQYF
abundance: -; d_gene: -; v_gene: TRBV6-2/TRBV6-3; j_gene: TRBJ2-1; CDR3nt: TGTGCCAGCAGCCGAGGGGTAGCCCGGAATGAGCAGTTCTTC; CDR3aa: CASSRGVARNEQFF
abundance: -; d_gene: -; v_gene: TRBV5-8; j_gene: TRBJ2-1; CDR3nt: TGTGCCAGCAGCATATGGACCGGGGCCTTCTACAATGAGCAGTTCTTC; CDR3aa: CASSIWTGAFYNEQFF
abundance: -; d_gene: -; v_gene: TRBV10-3; j_gene: TRBJ1-2; CDR3nt: TGTGCCATCAGTGATTTAGGCCCGCTCGTTGACTATGGCTACACCTTC; CDR3aa: CAISDLGPLVDYGYTF
abundance: -; d_gene: -; v_gene: TRBV9; j_gene: TRBJ1-5; CDR3nt: TGTGCCAGCAGCGGGGGGGACAGCAATCAGCCCCAGCATTTT; CDR3aa: CASSGGDSNQPQHF
abundance: -; d_gene: -; v_gene: TRBV4-2; j_gene: TRBJ2-7; CDR3nt: TGTGCCAGCAGCCAAGAGGGTCTGGGCGCCTCCTACGAGCAGTACTTC; CDR3aa: CASSQEGLGASYEQYF
abundance: -; d_gene: -; v_gene: TRBV5-1; j_gene: TRBJ2-4; CDR3nt: TGCGCCAGCAGCCTGCGACAGGGAGGCGACATTCAGTACTTC; CDR3aa: CASSLRQGGDIQYF
abundance: -; d_gene: TRBD1; v_gene: TRBV24-1; j_gene: TRBJ1-1; CDR3nt: TGTGCCACCAGGGGACAGGGAGTTTCCACTGAAGCTTTCTTT; CDR3aa: CATRGQGVSTEAFF
abundance: once; d_gene: -; v_gene: TRBV6-6; j_gene: TRBJ2-3; CDR3nt: TGTGCCAGCAGTTACAGCAGTGTCCCCACAGATACGCAGTATTTT; CDR3aa: CASSYSSVPTDTQYF
abundance: -; d_gene: -; v_gene: TRBV6-2/TRBV6-3; j_gene: TRBJ2-7; CDR3nt: TGTGCCAGCAGTCACTTAATCCGGGACTCCTACGAGCAGTACTTC; CDR3aa: CASSHLIRDSYEQYF
abundance: -; d_gene: -; v_gene: TRBV30; j_gene: TRBJ1-1; CDR3nt: TGTGCCTGGAGTGTCCAGGACACTGAAGCTTTCTTT; CDR3aa: CAWSVQDTEAFF
abundance: -; d_gene: -; v_gene: TRBV13; j_gene: TRBJ1-4; CDR3nt: TGTGCCAGCAGCTTAGGTCCAAGGGGGAAAGAAAAACTGTTTTTT; CDR3aa: CASSLGPRGKEKLFF
abundance: -; d_gene: -; v_gene: TRBV6-6; j_gene: TRBJ1-2; CDR3nt: TGTGCCAGCCAACGGGACATTTATTGGAACTATGGCTACACCTTC; CDR3aa: CASQRDIYWNYGYTF
abundance: -; d_gene: -; v_gene: TRBV5-1; j_gene: TRBJ1-5; CDR3nt: TGCGCCAGCAGCTTGGGAAACAGGGTGGGTCAGCCCCAGCATTTT; CDR3aa: CASSLGNRVGQPQHF
abundance: -; d_gene: -; v_gene: TRBV2; j_gene: TRBJ2-6; CDR3nt: TGTGCCAGCTTAGGGTGGGCCAACGTCCTGACTTTC; CDR3aa: CASLGWANVLTF
abundance: -; d_gene: -; v_gene: TRBV5-1; j_gene: TRBJ1-5; CDR3nt: TGCGCCAGCAGCGACCAGGGTCAGCCCCAGCATTTT; CDR3aa: CASSDQGQPQHF
abundance: -; d_gene: -; v_gene: TRBV18; j_gene: TRBJ1-5; CDR3nt: TGTGCCAGCTCACCACAGGGGCCCCATCAGCCCCAGCATTTT; CDR3aa: CASSPQGPHQPQHF
abundance: -; d_gene: -; v_gene: TRBV28; j_gene: TRBJ2-3; CDR3nt: TGTGCCAGCAGCGTTGGGCCCAGGGGTAGCACAGATACGCAGTATTTT; CDR3aa: CASSVGPRGSTDTQYF
abundance: -; d_gene: -; v_gene: TRBV5-8; j_gene: TRBJ2-7; CDR3nt: TGTGCCAGCAGCTGGTGGGGGGTAGTCGAAGAGCAGTACTTC; CDR3aa: CASSWWGVVEEQYF
abundance: -; d_gene: -; v_gene: TRBV29-1; j_gene: TRBJ1-1; CDR3nt: TGCAGCGTTGAACGATACGCCTCTGAAGCTTTCTTT; CDR3aa: CSVERYASEAFF
abundance: -; d_gene: -; v_gene: TRBV11-2; j_gene: TRBJ2-2; CDR3nt: TGTGCCAGCAGCTTAAACACCGGGGAGCTGTTTTTT; CDR3aa: CASSLNTGELFF
abundance: -; d_gene: -; v_gene: TRBV28; j_gene: TRBJ2-5; CDR3nt: TGTGCCAGCACGGGAAGGCCGCGGCCTCACCAAGAGACCCAGTACTTC; CDR3aa: CASTGRPRPHQETQYF
abundance: -; d_gene: -; v_gene: TRBV2; j_gene: TRBJ1-2; CDR3nt: TGTGCCAGCGATGCAGGGGAGGGCTATGGCTACACCTTC; CDR3aa: CASDAGEGYGYTF
abundance: -; d_gene: -; v_gene: TRBV5-4; j_gene: TRBJ1-4; CDR3nt: TGTGCCAGCAGCTTGCGAGCGGGGCTACGTAATGAAAAACTGTTTTTT; CDR3aa: CASSLRAGLRNEKLFF
abundance: -; d_gene: -; v_gene: TRBV5-1; j_gene: TRBJ2-5; CDR3nt: TGCGCCAGCAGCTTGGCGACGACTAGCCAAGAGACCCAGTACTTC; CDR3aa: CASSLATTSQETQYF
abundance: -; d_gene: -; v_gene: TRBV5-4; j_gene: TRBJ2-3; CDR3nt: TGTGCCAGCAGCTTGGAGCTGGTTAGCACAGATACGCAGTATTTT; CDR3aa: CASSLELVSTDTQYF
abundance: -; d_gene: -; v_gene: TRBV5-1; j_gene: TRBJ1-6; CDR3nt: TGCGCCAGCAGCTTGGTGGGAAGGGCTAATTCACCCCTCCACTTT; CDR3aa: CASSLVGRANSPLHF
abundance: -; d_gene: -; v_gene: TRBV7-9; j_gene: TRBJ2-3; CDR3nt: TGTGCCAGCAGCGTCTCGGGGGTCAGCACAGATACGCAGTATTTT; CDR3aa: CASSVSGVSTDTQYF
abundance: -; d_gene: TRBD2; v_gene: TRBV7-6; j_gene: TRBJ2-5; CDR3nt: TGTGCCAGCAGCTCAGCCGGACTAGCGGGAGGGCCGGGGACCCAGTACTTC; CDR3aa: CASSSAGLAGGPGTQYF
abundance: -; d_gene: -; v_gene: TRBV9; j_gene: TRBJ1-6; CDR3nt: TGTGCCAGCAGCGTAGCCAGTTATAATTCACCCCTCCACTTT; CDR3aa: CASSVASYNSPLHF
abundance: -; d_gene: TRBD2; v_gene: TRBV7-8; j_gene: TRBJ2-1; CDR3nt: TGTGCCAGCAGCCTAGCGGGAGCAAGAAATGAGCAGTTCTTC; CDR3aa: CASSLAGARNEQFF
abundance: -; d_gene: -; v_gene: TRBV5-6; j_gene: TRBJ2-2; CDR3nt: TGTGCCAGCAGCTTCCCGGTGGGAGTACACACCGGGGAGCTGTTTTTT; CDR3aa: CASSFPVGVHTGELFF
abundance: -; d_gene: -; v_gene: TRBV7-3; j_gene: TRBJ2-5; CDR3nt: TGTGCCAGCAGCTTCAGGGCAGAAGAGACCCAGTACTTC; CDR3aa: CASSFRAEETQYF
abundance: -; d_gene: TRBD2; v_gene: TRBV25-1; j_gene: TRBJ2-1; CDR3nt: TGTGCCAGCAGTCGGGCGGGGGACGTGAATGAGCAGTTCTTC; CDR3aa: CASSRAGDVNEQFF
abundance: -; d_gene: TRBD2; v_gene: TRBV18; j_gene: TRBJ2-3; CDR3nt: TGTGCCAGCTCACCAAGGACTAGCGGGAAAGGGACAGATACGCAGTATTTT; CDR3aa: CASSPRTSGKGTDTQYF
abundance: -; d_gene: -; v_gene: TRBV19; j_gene: TRBJ2-1; CDR3nt: TGTGCCAGTAGTAAACGGGCCGGGGAACGGTGGGACAATGAGCAGTTCTTC; CDR3aa: CASSKRAGERWDNEQFF
abundance: -; d_gene: -; v_gene: TRBV2; j_gene: TRBJ2-6; CDR3nt: TGTGCCAGCGCGGGCGGTGGGGCCAACGTCCTGACTTTC; CDR3aa: CASAGGGANVLTF
abundance: few; d_gene: TRBD1; v_gene: TRBV2; j_gene: TRBJ1-3; CDR3nt: TGTGCCAGCAGAAGAACCCGACAGGGGGGAAACACCATATATTTT; CDR3aa: CASRRTRQGGNTIYF
abundance: -; d_gene: -; v_gene: TRBV12-5; j_gene: TRBJ2-3; CDR3nt: TGTGCTAGTGGTTCCCCCCACTCGGACGGCTCTAGCACAGATACGCAGTATTTT; CDR3aa: CASGSPHSDGSSTDTQYF
abundance: few; d_gene: -; v_gene: TRBV6-1; j_gene: TRBJ2-1; CDR3nt: TGTGCCAGCAGTGAAGCGGGGGGCTCCTACAATGAGCAGTTCTTC; CDR3aa: CASSEAGGSYNEQFF
abundance: -; d_gene: TRBD1; v_gene: TRBV11-2; j_gene: TRBJ2-5; CDR3nt: TGTGCCAGCAGCTGGGGCGTGGGACAGGGGGATTCAGAGACCCAGTACTTC; CDR3aa: CASSWGVGQGDSETQYF
abundance: -; d_gene: TRBD2; v_gene: TRBV29-1; j_gene: TRBJ2-1; CDR3nt: TGCAGCGTCCCGGGGGGGGCCTACAATGAGCAGTTCTTC; CDR3aa: CSVPGGAYNEQFF
abundance: -; d_gene: -; v_gene: TRBV4-3; j_gene: TRBJ1-5; CDR3nt: TGCGCCAGCAGCCAAGACTTGGATGTTAGGCCCCAGCATTTT; CDR3aa: CASSQDLDVRPQHF
abundance: -; d_gene: TRBD1; v_gene: TRBV7-2; j_gene: TRBJ2-2; CDR3nt: TGTGCCAGCAGCTTAGTTGGGACAGAGAACACCGGGGAGCTGTTTTTT; CDR3aa: CASSLVGTENTGELFF
abundance: once; d_gene: -; v_gene: TRBV5-6; j_gene: TRBJ2-6; CDR3nt: TGTGCCAGCAGACCTGGACCGGTCCGTCTCGGGGCCAACGTCCTGACTTTC; CDR3aa: CASRPGPVRLGANVLTF
abundance: -; d_gene: -; v_gene: TRBV6-5; j_gene: TRBJ2-3; CDR3nt: TGTGCCAGCGGGGCGCACACGCAGTATTTT; CDR3aa: CASGAHTQYF
abundance: -; d_gene: TRBD2; v_gene: TRBV6-2/TRBV6-3; j_gene: TRBJ2-1; CDR3nt: TGTGCCAGCAGTTCCCCCCCCGGGACTAGCTCCTACAATGAGCAGTTCTTC; CDR3aa: CASSSPPGTSSYNEQFF
abundance: -; d_gene: -; v_gene: TRBV5-1; j_gene: TRBJ2-5; CDR3nt: TGCGCCAGCAGCCCGGGGACCATCCAAGAGACCCAGTACTTC; CDR3aa: CASSPGTIQETQYF
abundance: -; d_gene: -; v_gene: TRBV5-1; j_gene: TRBJ2-7; CDR3nt: TGCGCCAGCAGCTTTACAGCGATCTACGAGCAGTACTTC; CDR3aa: CASSFTAIYEQYF
abundance: once; d_gene: TRBD2; v_gene: TRBV4-1; j_gene: TRBJ2-3; CDR3nt: TGCGCCAGCAGTCGGGGACTAGGACCTAGCACAGATACGCAGTATTTT; CDR3aa: CASSRGLGPSTDTQYF
abundance: once; d_gene: -; v_gene: TRBV30; j_gene: TRBJ1-1; CDR3nt: TGTGCCTGGAGCGCCTGGGGGGCTGAAGCTTTCTTT; CDR3aa: CAWSAWGAEAFF
abundance: -; d_gene: TRBD2; v_gene: TRBV19; j_gene: TRBJ2-1; CDR3nt: TGTGCCACCCGACTAGCGGGAGCTGCGAATGAGCAGTTCTTC; CDR3aa: CATRLAGAANEQFF